This T cell receptor (beta chain) derives from a study of shared clonotypes between healthy human individuals. Study-level background: CD4 naive and memory got three plates each, CD8 naive two, CD8 memory one.

The germline CDR1 and CDR2 sequences are SGHRS and YFSETQ. The length of the CDR3 is 13 residues. V was pared by 5 bases and J by 6 bases, with 14 bases between. Concerning this clone: Its target is unknown.

Data came from immunoSEQ multiplex PCR; TCRdb stores just in-frame clones and leaves some out. The profile shows 1.5 million to 1.9 million clones, nearly 99% of them singletons. Study results and caveats: Estimated richness values were generally larger in naive subsets than in memory subsets. Depth of sequencing was expected to influence donor clonotype sharing.

The sample consisted of naive CD4+ T cells sorted from blood. Specified subset: CD45RA+ positively selected. The TCR sequence derives from a man between 25 and 39 years old in good health. This chain links TRBV5-1 with TRBJ1-2; D is perhaps TRBD1 (6 bases). This CDR3 is CASSVGGQDGYTF. CDR3 coding DNA: TGCGCCAGCAGTGTCGGGGGGCAGGATGGCTACACCTTC.